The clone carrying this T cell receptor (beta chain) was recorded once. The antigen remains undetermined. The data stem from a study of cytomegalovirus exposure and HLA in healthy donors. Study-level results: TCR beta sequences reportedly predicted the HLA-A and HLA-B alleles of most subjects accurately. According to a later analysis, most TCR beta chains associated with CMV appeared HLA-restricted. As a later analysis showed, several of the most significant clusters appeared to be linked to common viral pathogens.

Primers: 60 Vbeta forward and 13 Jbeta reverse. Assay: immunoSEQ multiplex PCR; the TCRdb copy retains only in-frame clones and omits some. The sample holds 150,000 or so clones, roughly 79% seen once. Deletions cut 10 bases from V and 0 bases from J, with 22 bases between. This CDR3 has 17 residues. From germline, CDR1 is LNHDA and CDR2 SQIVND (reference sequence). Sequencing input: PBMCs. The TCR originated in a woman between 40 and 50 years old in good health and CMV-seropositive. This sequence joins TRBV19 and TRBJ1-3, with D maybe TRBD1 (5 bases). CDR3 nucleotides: TGTGCCACTGCGGGGGGTTTGACCCAACGCTCTGGAAACACCATATATTTT. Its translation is CATAGGLTQRSGNTIYF.